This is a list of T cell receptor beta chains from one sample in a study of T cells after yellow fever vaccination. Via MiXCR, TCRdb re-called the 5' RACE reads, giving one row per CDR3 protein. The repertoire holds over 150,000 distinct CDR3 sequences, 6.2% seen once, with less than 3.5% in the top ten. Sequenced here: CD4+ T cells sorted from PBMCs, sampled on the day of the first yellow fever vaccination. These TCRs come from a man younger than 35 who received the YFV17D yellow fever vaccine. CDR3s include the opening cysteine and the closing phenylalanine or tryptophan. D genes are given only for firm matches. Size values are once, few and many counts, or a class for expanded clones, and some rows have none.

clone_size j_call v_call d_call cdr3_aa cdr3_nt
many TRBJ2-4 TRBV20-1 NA CSARELAKNIQYF TGCAGTGCCAGAGAGTTAGCCAAAAACATTCAGTACTTC
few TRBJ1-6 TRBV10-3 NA CAISESGENSPLHF TGTGCCATCAGTGAGTCAGGGGAGAATTCACCCCTCCACTTT
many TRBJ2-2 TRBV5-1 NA CASSLGYGAINTGELFF TGCGCCAGCAGCTTGGGTTATGGGGCGATTAACACCGGGGAGCTGTTTTTT
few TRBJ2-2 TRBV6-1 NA CASGRGGLTGELFF TGTGCCAGCGGGAGGGGGGGGCTAACCGGGGAGCTGTTTTTT
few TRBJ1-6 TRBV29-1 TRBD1 CSVGWRTGGEIHF TGCAGCGTTGGCTGGCGGACAGGGGGCGAAATCCACTTT
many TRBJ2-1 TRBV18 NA CASSPSYSTNEQFF TGTGCCAGCTCACCTTCGTACAGTACCAATGAGCAGTTCTTC
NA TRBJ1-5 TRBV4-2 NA CASSQGPGYNQPQHF TGTGCCAGCAGCCAAGGGCCGGGGTACAATCAGCCCCAGCATTTT
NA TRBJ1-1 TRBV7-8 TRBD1 CASSPGRGQAFF TGTGCCAGCAGCCCAGGGAGGGGGCAAGCTTTCTTT
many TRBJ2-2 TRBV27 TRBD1 CASSSTGGHGELFF TGTGCCAGCAGTTCTACAGGGGGCCACGGGGAGCTGTTTTTT
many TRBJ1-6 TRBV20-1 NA CSARWTENNSPLHF TGCAGTGCTAGGTGGACAGAAAATAATTCACCCCTCCACTTT
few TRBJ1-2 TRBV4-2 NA CASSQVQEGTNYGYTF TGTGCCAGCAGCCAGGTCCAGGAGGGAACTAACTATGGCTACACCTTC